The 16 T cell receptor beta chains in this list originate from one sample, sequenced in a study of blood T cell repertoires in COVID-19. Assay used: immunoSEQ multiplex PCR; TCRdb lists only in-frame clones, some missing. The profile covers 97,000 or so clones, with roughly 79% appearing a single time and about 10% taken by the ten largest. The sample consisted of peripheral blood. The receptor set was obtained from a man between 65 and 80 years old with acute or convalescent COVID-19.

The V call is TRBV28, the J call TRBJ1-2; perhaps TRBD1 as D (6 bases). The V end was cut by 3 bases, the J end by 3 bases, with 14 bases between. This CDR3 is built from 15 residues. Germline-derived CDR1 and CDR2 are MDHEN and SYDVKM. CDR3 DNA: TGTGCCAGCAGTTTGGTGAGCAGGGGATACTATGGCTACACCTTC. Protein product: CASSLVSRGYYGYTF.

A word on this clone: Other DNA sequences in this sample translate to the same CDR3. V gene TRBV28 combines with J gene TRBJ1-2; the match to TRBD1 covers 10 bases. CDR3 length equals 14 residues. Germline V gives CDR1 MDHEN, CDR2 SYDVKM. J lost 8 bases, V lost 4 bases, and 7 bases had no gene match. This CDR3 reads CASSSGTGAGGYTF. In DNA form, the CDR3 reads TGTGCCAGCAGTTCAGGGACAGGGGCGGGGGGCTACACCTTC.

The table lists this clone with a count of one. This sequence joins TRBV7-6 and TRBJ2-6, with 7 bases lining up with TRBD1. The germline gives CDR1 SGHVS, CDR2 FNYEAQ. The V and J ends lost 5 bases and 0 bases, in that order; junction bases with no gene match: 16. The length of the CDR3 is 20 residues. The CDR3 is CASSQLPTGTVYSGANVLTF. CDR3 in DNA: TGTGCCAGCAGCCAACTACCCACCGGGACAGTTTACTCTGGGGCCAACGTCCTGACTTTC.

Remarks on this clone: One end of the junction varies from germline; a read error may be responsible. The chain employs TRBV28 and TRBJ1-3; no clear D gene. The CDR3 covers 13 residues. Germline V gene data show CDR1 as MDHEN and CDR2 as SYDVKM. The CDR3: CASRRSSGNTTYF. Written as DNA, the CDR3 is TGTGCCAGCAGGAGGAGCTCTGGAAACACCACATATTTT.

The chain links TRBV5-1 to TRBJ1-2, with TRBD1 matching over 7 bases. The CDR3 spans 13 residues. The germline V gene has CDR1 SGHRS and CDR2 YFSETQ. The junction had 7 bases not matched to a gene; V was cut back by 4 bases and J by 7 bases. The CDR3 sequence is CASSGTRGPGYTF. The CDR3 bases are TGCGCCAGCAGCGGAACGAGGGGGCCTGGCTACACCTTC.

The CDR3 DNA follows: TGCGCCAGCAGCTTGTTGGGACAGGGTGAAAATGAGCAGTTCTTC. Residues: CASSLLGQGENEQFF. The chain uses TRBV5-1 and TRBJ2-1; 9 positions agree with TRBD1. The CDR3 has 15 residues. Per the germline V gene, CDR1 is SGHRS and CDR2 is YFSETQ. Unmatched junction bases numbered 6, after V lost 1 base and J lost 7 bases.

This chain uses TRBV14 with TRBJ2-2, with a weak D call TRBD2 (6 bases). The CDR3 spans 14 residues. The ends were cut back, 2 bases at V and 3 bases at J, with 7 bases in the middle. The germline CDR1 and CDR2 sequences are SGHDN and FVKESK. CDR3 coding DNA: TGTGCCAGCAGCCAAAGGAGGGACACCGGGGAGCTGTTTTTT. Translated, it gives CASSQRRDTGELFF.

The V call is TRBV18, the J call TRBJ2-5; D perhaps matches TRBD2 (6 bases). Trimming stripped 6 bases from V and 1 base from J, with 9 bases between. The length of the CDR3 is 13 residues. Per germline, CDR1 KGHSH and CDR2 LQKENI. CDR3 in DNA: TGTGCCAGCTCGACGGGACTCCAAGAGACCCAGTACTTC. Translated, it gives CASSTGLQETQYF.

The rearrangement links TRBV3-1 (or the pseudogene TRBV3-2) to TRBJ2-1; 8 nucleotides match TRBD2. CDR1 is LGHDT, CDR2 YNNKEL, per germline (reference sequence). This CDR3 spans 11 amino acids. Trimming removed 5 bases from V and 10 bases from J; junction bases left unmatched: 1. CDR3 sequence (DNA): TGTGCCAGCAGCGGCGGGGGGGAGCAGTTCTTC. It specifies CASSGGGEQFF.

For this clone: The junction does not match germline at one end; this may be a read error. The chain links TRBV7-9 to TRBJ1-5; TRBD1 is a possible D gene (6 bases). This CDR3 comprises 14 residues. Germline CDR1 and CDR2: SEHNR and FQNEAQ (reference sequence). The chain's CDR3 is CASSLGTDRPPSHF. CDR3 nucleotide sequence: TGTGCCAGCAGTTTAGGGACGGACAGACCTCCAAGCCATTTT.

This rearrangement joins TRBV7-2 to TRBJ2-7, with 8 bases lining up with TRBD2. The ends lost 2 bases at V and 3 bases at J; junction bases unmatched: 3. The CDR3 runs to 14 residues. CDR1 and CDR2 (germline): SGHTA, FQGNSA. The CDR3 loop reads CASSLYGTSYEQYF. The CDR3 DNA follows: TGTGCCAGCAGCTTATACGGGACTAGCTACGAGCAGTACTTC.

The rearrangement joins TRBV11-2 to TRBJ2-1; 9 positions match TRBD2. There are 15 residues in the CDR3. V dropped 1 base and J dropped 9; count of bases not matched to a gene: 7. CDR1 and CDR2 (germline): SGHAT, FQNNGV. CDR3 sequence reads: CASSLVAGGISEQFF. CDR3 in DNA: TGTGCCAGCAGCTTAGTGGCGGGAGGGATCAGTGAGCAGTTCTTC.

This chain links TRBV5-5 with TRBJ1-1, with unresolved D. Trimming removed 3 bases from V and 5 bases from J, with 8 bases in between. Germline-derived CDR1 and CDR2 are SGHKS and YYEKEE (reference sequence). The CDR3 contains 12 residues. The CDR3 DNA follows: TGTGCCAGCAGCTCCCGGGGAACTGAAGCTTTCTTT. Translated, it gives CASSSRGTEAFF. Complete variable domain (other parts from reference TRBV5-5 and TRBJ1-1): DAGVTQSPTHLIKTRGQQVTLRCSPISGHKSVSWYQQVLGQGPQFIFQYYEKEERGRGNFPDRFSARQFPNYSSELNVNALLLGDSALYLCASSSRGTEAFFGQGTRLTVV.

V gene TRBV6-4 combines with J gene TRBJ2-5, with 7 bases aligning to TRBD2. Losses at the gene ends were 3 bases for V and 3 bases for J; bases not matched to a gene: 10. The CDR3 has 16 residues. Germline lookup yields CDR1 MRHNA and CDR2 SNTAGT. The CDR3 coding sequence is TGTGCCAGCAGTGAGAGTGGCGGGAGCGGCAAAGAGACCCAGTACTTC. As protein: CASSESGGSGKETQYF.

This clone was seen a few times. V usage is TRBV19 and J usage is TRBJ2-1; 8 bases map to TRBD2. The V and J ends lost 6 bases and 7 bases, in that order; junction bases with no gene match: 8. The CDR3 contains 14 residues. Looked up from germline, CDR1 is LNHDA and CDR2 is SQIVND (reference sequence). The CDR3, as DNA: TGTGCCAGTAGCCTCGGGGGGGCCAGGAATGAGCAGTTCTTC. Its protein product is CASSLGGARNEQFF.

J is TRBJ2-5 and V is TRBV5-1; 12 bases align to TRBD1. CDR1 is SGHRS and CDR2 is YFSETQ in the germline V gene. Losses at the gene ends were 1 base for V and 0 bases for J; bases not matched to a gene: 10. The CDR3 runs to 19 residues. For the CDR3, the DNA is TGCGCCAGCAGCTTGTGGGGGACAGGGGGCTTCGAAGACCAAGAGACCCAGTACTTC. As protein: CASSLWGTGGFEDQETQYF. The full variable domain, its missing parts supplied by reference TRBV5-1 and TRBJ2-5, is KAGVTQTPRYLIKTRGQQVTLSCSPISGHRSVSWYQQTPGQGLQFLFEYFSETQRNKGNFPGRFSGRQFSNSRSEMNVSTLELGDSALYLCASSLWGTGGFEDQETQYFGPGTRLLVL.